This T cell receptor (beta chain) was observed in a study of T cells in Graves' hyperthyroidism and ophthalmopathy. This CDR3 spans 13 amino acids. V lost 0 bases and J 7 bases, leaving 7 bases between the germline ends. Per the germline V gene, CDR1 is SGHRS and CDR2 is YFSETQ. Template material for amplifying TCR beta CDR3 regions consisted of RNA transcripts. The TCR CDR3 first-round RT-PCR relied on the HTBI primer set. Each CDR3 protein gets one entry after TCRdb re-called the multiplex PCR reads with MiXCR. Of about 180,000 distinct CDR3 sequences listed, 15% to 20% are singletons. The TCR sequence derives from a woman in her forties or fifties with Graves' hyperthyroidism. The genes are TRBV5-1 and TRBJ1-4; D unclear. The specimen sequenced was blood. The CDR3 region is CASSLGGAEKLFF. The CDR3 nucleotides read TGCGCCAGCAGCTTGGGTGGAGCTGAAAAACTGTTTTTT.